This T cell receptor beta chain is drawn from a study of blood T cell repertoires in COVID-19. Generated by immunoSEQ multiplex PCR, the TCRdb table keeps only in-frame clones and is missing some. Among 80,000 or so clones listed, over 75% were seen once. There are 14 residues in the CDR3. The germline gives CDR1 MNHEY, CDR2 SVGAGI. Germline trimming cut 4 bases from V and 2 bases from J; bases unmatched to any gene: 4. The sequence was collected from a human donor in a cohort sampled during active COVID-19. Source material: peripheral blood. The chain couples TRBV6-5 to TRBJ1-1, with 7 bases that match TRBD1. The CDR3 loop reads CASSLTGFNTEAFF. The CDR3 region has the DNA TGTGCCAGCAGTTTGACAGGGTTCAACACTGAAGCTTTCTTT.